This record covers a single TCR beta chain. These data originate in a study of T-cell memory formation after mild COVID-19. TCRdb recomputed calls from the 5' RACE reads with MiXCR, one row per CDR3 protein. The table shows some 300,000 distinct CDR3 sequences, with 20% occurring only once. J gave up 1 base and V 5 bases, and 13 bases lay outside the gene matches. Germline V gene sequence: CDR1 LGHNA, CDR2 YSLEER. The CDR3 sequence is 17 residues long. Sequenced material: PBMCs or a T cell subset sorted from them (not recorded which). The V call is TRBV4-3, the J call TRBJ1-1; the match to TRBD1 covers 7 bases. This TCR came from a man between 18 and 35 years old who had mild COVID-19 (a few samples of this study predate the infection). Cell type and time point are not known. CDR3 loop: CASSDMRRGQKNTEAFF. The CDR3, as DNA: TGCGCCAGCAGCGACATGAGGAGGGGACAGAAGAACACTGAAGCTTTCTTT.